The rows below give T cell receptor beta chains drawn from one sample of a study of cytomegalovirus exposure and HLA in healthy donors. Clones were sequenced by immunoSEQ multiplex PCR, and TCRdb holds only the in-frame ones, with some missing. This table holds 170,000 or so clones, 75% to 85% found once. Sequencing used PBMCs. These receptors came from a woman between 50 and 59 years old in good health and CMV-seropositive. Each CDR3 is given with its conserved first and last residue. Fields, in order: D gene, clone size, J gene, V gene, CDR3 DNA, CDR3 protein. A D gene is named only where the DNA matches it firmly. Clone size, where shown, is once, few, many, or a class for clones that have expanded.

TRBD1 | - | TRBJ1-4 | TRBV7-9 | TGTTCCAGCAGCCCACAGGGGTCTGAAAAACTGTTTTTT | CSSSPQGSEKLFF
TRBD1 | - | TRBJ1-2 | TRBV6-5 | TGTGCCAGCAGTCCGGGACAGCACTATGGCTACACCTTC | CASSPGQHYGYTF
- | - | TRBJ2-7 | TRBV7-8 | TGTGCCAGCAGCTTAGCGCGCGGCTACGAGCAGTACTTC | CASSLARGYEQYF
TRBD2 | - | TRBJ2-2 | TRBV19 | TGTGCCAGTAAAACTAGCGGTAACACCGGGGAGCTGTTTTTT | CASKTSGNTGELFF
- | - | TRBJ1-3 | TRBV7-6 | TGTGCCAGCAGCTCTCAACCTTCCGGACAGACACCAGGAAACACCATATATTTT | CASSSQPSGQTPGNTIYF
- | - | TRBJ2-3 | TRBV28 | TGTGCCATCTTGGGGGGGCCAGGAGATACGCAGTATTTT | CAILGGPGDTQYF
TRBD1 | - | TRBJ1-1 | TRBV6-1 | TGTGCCAGCGTGAGAGACAGGGTCCAAACTGAAGCTTTCTTT | CASVRDRVQTEAFF
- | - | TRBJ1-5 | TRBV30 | TGTGCCTGGAGTGACCTAACAGGGCGCAATCAGCCCCAGCATTTT | CAWSDLTGRNQPQHF
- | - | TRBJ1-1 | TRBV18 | TGTGCCAGCTCACCGCCGACTGGGAGGGGGACTGAAGCTTTCTTT | CASSPPTGRGTEAFF
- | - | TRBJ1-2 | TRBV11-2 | TGTGCCAGCAGCCCTCGACAGGTAGCTAACTATGGCTACACCTTC | CASSPRQVANYGYTF
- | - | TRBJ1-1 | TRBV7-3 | TGTGCCAGCAGTCTTGTAAAGAACACTGAAGCTTTCTTT | CASSLVKNTEAFF
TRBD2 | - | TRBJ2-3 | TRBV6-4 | TGTGCCAGCAGTCCGGCTAGCGGGGGCACAGATACGCAGTATTTT | CASSPASGGTDTQYF
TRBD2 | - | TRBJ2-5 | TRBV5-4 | TGTGCCAGCAGCCCCGGGGGGGTACAAGAGACCCAGTACTTC | CASSPGGVQETQYF
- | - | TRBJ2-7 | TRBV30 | TGTGCCTGGAGTGCCCGACAGGAGCAGTACTTC | CAWSARQEQYF
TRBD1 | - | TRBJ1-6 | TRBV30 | TGTGCCTGGAGCGGACAGGGAAGGTCACCCCTCCACTTT | CAWSGQGRSPLHF
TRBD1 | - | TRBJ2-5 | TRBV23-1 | TGCGCCAGCAGTCAACCGACAAGGGGGCCAGAGACCCAGTACTTC | CASSQPTRGPETQYF
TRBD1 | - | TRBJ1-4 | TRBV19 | TGTGCCAGTAGCGCCAAACAGGGGGCCGGTGAAAAACTGTTTTTT | CASSAKQGAGEKLFF
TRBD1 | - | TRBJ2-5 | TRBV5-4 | TGTGCCAGCAGCTTGCGGGACAGGGGTTCTGAGACCCAGTACTTC | CASSLRDRGSETQYF
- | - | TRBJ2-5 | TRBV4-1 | TGCGCCAGCAGCCCCCTCGGAGGGGCCCAACGGGAGACCCAGTACTTC | CASSPLGGAQRETQYF
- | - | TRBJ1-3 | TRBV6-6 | TGTGCCAGCAGGAATCTATTCACAGGGACTGGAAACACCATATATTTT | CASRNLFTGTGNTIYF
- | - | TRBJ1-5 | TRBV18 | TGTGCCAGCTCGTGGTCAGACAATCAGCCCCAGCATTTT | CASSWSDNQPQHF
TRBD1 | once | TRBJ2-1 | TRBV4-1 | TGCGCCAGCAGCCAGGGCAGCGGACAGGGGGGGATAAATGAGCAGTTCTTC | CASSQGSGQGGINEQFF
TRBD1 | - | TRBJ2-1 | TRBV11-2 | TGTGCCAGCAGCAAGGGACAGGGGGCTGAGCAGTTCTTC | CASSKGQGAEQFF
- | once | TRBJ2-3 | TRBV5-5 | TGTGCCAGCAGCTTATATCAGGGCCATAGCACAGATACGCAGTATTTT | CASSLYQGHSTDTQYF
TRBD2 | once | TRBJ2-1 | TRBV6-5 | TGTGCCAGCAGCCTTACTAGCGGGGGGCCCAATGAGCAGTTCTTC | CASSLTSGGPNEQFF
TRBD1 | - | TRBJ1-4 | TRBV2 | TGTGCCAGCATGGCGGACAGGGCAGCTAATGAAAAACTGTTTTTT | CASMADRAANEKLFF
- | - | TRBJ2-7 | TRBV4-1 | TGCGCCAGCAGCCCAACAGGGAAATACGAGCAGTACTTC | CASSPTGKYEQYF
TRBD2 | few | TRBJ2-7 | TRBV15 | TGTGCCACCAGCCGGGGAGGGGACGCCTACGAGCAGTACTTC | CATSRGGDAYEQYF
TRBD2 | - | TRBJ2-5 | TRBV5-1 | TGCGCCAGCAGCCCGGGAGGGCTAGCGGGGGCCAAGGAGACCCAGTACTTC | CASSPGGLAGAKETQYF